The 26 T cell receptor beta chains given below trace back to one sample, sequenced in a study of cytomegalovirus exposure and HLA in healthy donors. The study ran its PCR with 60 Vbeta and 13 Jbeta primers. Measured with immunoSEQ multiplex PCR; TCRdb has only the in-frame clones, and not every one. The sample has some 150,000 clones, about two thirds seen once. Material: PBMCs. The receptors come from a woman aged 55-69 years in good health and CMV-seropositive.

The V and J genes are TRBV5-1 and TRBJ2-2; 12 bases line up with TRBD2. Germline trimming cut 7 bases from V and 10 bases from J; bases unmatched to any gene: 11. The CDR3 loop spans 15 amino acids. Looked up from germline, CDR1 is SGHRS and CDR2 is YFSETQ. CDR3: CASQRLAGDRAELFF. The CDR3, as DNA: TGCGCCAGCCAGCGACTAGCGGGAGACCGCGCGGAGCTGTTTTTT.

This clone was observed a few times. The chain combines TRBV2 with TRBJ1-5, with unresolved D. CDR1 and CDR2 (germline): SNHLY, FYNNEI. This CDR3 spans 14 amino acids. V lost 2 bases and J lost 0, with 5 bases in between. Written as DNA, the CDR3 is TGTGCCAGCAGTGAACAGAATAGCAATCAGCCCCAGCATTTT. The encoded protein is CASSEQNSNQPQHF.

V usage is TRBV19 and J usage is TRBJ2-1; 9 nucleotides align to TRBD2. V was clipped by 3 bases and J by 2 bases; unmatched bases: 2. The CDR3 covers 15 residues. The germline CDR1 and CDR2 sequences are LNHDA and SQIVND (reference sequence). The CDR3 sequence: CASSMASGAYNEQFF. The CDR3 DNA is TGTGCCAGTAGTATGGCTAGCGGGGCCTACAATGAGCAGTTCTTC.

This clone was detected only once. This rearrangement joins TRBV10-3 to TRBJ2-7; 9 bases map to TRBD2. The J segment lost 1 base and the V segment lost 6 bases, leaving 4 bases of the junction unmatched. Germline V gene data show CDR1 as ENHRY and CDR2 as SYGVKD. The CDR3 runs 14 residues. The CDR3 sequence is CAISRTSESYEQYF. In DNA form, the CDR3 reads TGTGCCATCAGCCGGACTAGCGAATCCTACGAGCAGTACTTC.

The rearrangement links TRBV11-2 to TRBJ1-2, with unresolved D. V lost 5 bases, J lost 1 base, and 8 bases lay in between. The CDR3 contains 13 residues. Germline lookup yields CDR1 SGHAT and CDR2 FQNNGV. CDR3 protein: CASSLQVNYGYTF. The DNA of the CDR3 is TGTGCCAGCAGCCTGCAGGTTAACTATGGCTACACCTTC.

The rearrangement uses TRBV2 and TRBJ1-2, with TRBD1 as a possible D gene (6 bases). Germline CDR1 is SNHLY and CDR2 is FYNNEI. V lost 4 bases to trimming and J lost 4 bases, with 13 bases between them. The CDR3 has 14 amino acids. This CDR3 reads CASSGTGSIYGYTF. CDR3 in DNA: TGTGCCAGCAGTGGTACAGGGTCAATCTATGGCTACACCTTC.

V gene TRBV30 combines with J gene TRBJ2-3, with TRBD1 matching 9 bases. Per the germline V gene, CDR1 is GTSNPN and CDR2 is SVGIG (reference sequence). CDR3 size: 15 residues. The junction had 9 bases not matched to a gene; V was cut back by 5 bases and J by 3 bases. Here the CDR3 reads CAWEPGTGFTDTQYF. CDR3 bases: TGTGCCTGGGAACCCGGGACAGGGTTTACAGATACGCAGTATTTT.

This chain joins TRBV5-1 and TRBJ1-2, with D maybe TRBD1 (6 bases). The germline V and J ends were trimmed by 0 bases and 4 bases, with 13 bases remaining between them. This CDR3 spans 15 amino acids. Germline CDR1 reads SGHRS; CDR2 reads YFSETQ. CDR3 in amino acids: CASSLEGVASYGYTF. CDR3 in DNA: TGCGCCAGCAGCTTGGAGGGGGTCGCGTCCTATGGCTACACCTTC. Filled out from reference TRBV5-1 and TRBJ1-2, the complete variable domain reads KAGVTQTPRYLIKTRGQQVTLSCSPISGHRSVSWYQQTPGQGLQFLFEYFSETQRNKGNFPGRFSGRQFSNSRSEMNVSTLELGDSALYLCASSLEGVASYGYTFGSGTRLTVV.

The J gene is TRBJ2-3, the V gene TRBV6-6; 10 bases are a match to TRBD1. This CDR3 contains 12 residues. J was trimmed by 14 bases and V by 0 bases; bases with no gene match: 2. CDR1 MNHNY and CDR2 SVGAGI come from the germline V gene (reference sequence). The CDR3 DNA follows: TGTGCCAGCAGTTACTCGGGGACAGGGGTGTATTTT. Translation gives CASSYSGTGVYF.

This chain connects TRBV27 to TRBJ2-5; possibly TRBD1 for D (5 bases). V was shortened by 4 bases and J by 2 bases, with 8 bases between the two germline ends. The germline V gene has CDR1 MNHEY and CDR2 SMNVEV (reference sequence). This CDR3 has 13 residues. CDR3 sequence: CASSWGSQETQYF. CDR3 coding DNA: TGTGCCAGCAGTTGGGGCTCTCAAGAGACCCAGTACTTC.

In nucleotides, the CDR3 is TGTGCCAGCAGTCCCTTAGCGGGAGGTAGCGTATACGAGCAGTACTTC. As protein: CASSPLAGGSVYEQYF. The J gene is TRBJ2-7, the V gene TRBV27; 10 nucleotides match TRBD2. Germline V CDR1 and CDR2: MNHEY, SMNVEV (reference sequence). J gave up 4 bases and V 5 bases, and 11 bases lay outside the gene matches. The CDR3 spans 16 residues.

This chain uses TRBV10-3 with TRBJ1-1; possibly TRBD1 for D (6 bases). Germline V gene data show CDR1 as ENHRY and CDR2 as SYGVKD. V dropped 11 bases and J dropped 1 base, with 14 bases sitting between them. CDR3 length: 13 residues. The CDR3 protein is CASWAGANTEAFF. The DNA of the CDR3 is TGTGCCTCCTGGGCAGGGGCGAACACTGAAGCTTTCTTT.

Written as DNA, the CDR3 is TGTGCCAGCAGCGCCTCTTGGACTAGCGGGAGGAGCTCCTACGAGCAGTACTTC. Its protein is CASSASWTSGRSSYEQYF. The V call is TRBV5-6, the J call TRBJ2-5; 14 nucleotides line up with TRBD2. The DNA end is a closer match to TRBJ2-7, so the J assignment may be wrong. The CDR3 loop spans 18 amino acids. Germline CDR1 reads SGHDT; CDR2 reads YYEEEE.

The V gene is TRBV4-1, the J gene TRBJ2-5, with a tentative D call TRBD1 (6 bases). Germline V lookup: CDR1 MGHRA, CDR2 YSYEKL. V lost 0 bases and J 2 bases, leaving 13 bases between the germline ends. The CDR3 length is 16 residues. As DNA, the CDR3 is TGCGCCAGCAGCCAAGAAGGGACACCTATTCAAGAGACCCAGTACTTC. Translating it yields CASSQEGTPIQETQYF.

On this clone: Other DNA sequences in this sample translate to the same CDR3. The V and J genes are TRBV4-1 and TRBJ1-2, with 7 bases lining up with TRBD1. The J segment lost 2 bases and the V segment lost 3 bases, leaving 3 bases of the junction unmatched. The germline V gene has CDR1 MGHRA and CDR2 YSYEKL. There are 14 residues in the CDR3. In DNA form, the CDR3 reads TGCGCCAGCAGCCAGGAGACAGGGAACTATGGCTACACCTTC. Amino acids: CASSQETGNYGYTF.

The table lists this clone with a few counts. The V and J genes are TRBV28 and TRBJ1-2, with TRBD1 identical over 9 bases. Germline values: CDR1 MDHEN, CDR2 SYDVKM. CDR3 length equals 14 residues. V lost 7 bases and J lost 5; bases outside the gene matches: 8. CDR3 coding DNA: TGTGCCAGCAATCCCACCGGGACAGGGTATGGCTACACCTTC. Translation gives CASNPTGTGYGYTF.

This chain joins TRBV6-1 and TRBJ2-3; TRBD2 is a possible D gene (7 bases). Germline V lookup: CDR1 MNHNS, CDR2 SASEGT. Trimming removed 7 bases from V and 1 base from J, with 12 bases in between. CDR3 size: 14 residues. This CDR3 is CASMPGGRTDTQYF. In DNA form, the CDR3 reads TGTGCCAGCATGCCCGGGGGGCGCACAGATACGCAGTATTTT.

There are a few counts of this clone. This rearrangement joins TRBV5-1 to TRBJ1-1; 8 bases align to TRBD1. The CDR3 loop spans 16 amino acids. J gave up 7 bases and V 2 bases, and 13 bases lay outside the gene matches. CDR1 is SGHRS, CDR2 YFSETQ, per germline. CDR3 in DNA: TGCGCCAGCAGCTTTCTAAAGCACGACAGGGGTGGTGAAGCTTTCTTT. Protein: CASSFLKHDRGGEAFF.

The chain recombines TRBV5-1 with TRBJ2-4; weak D call: TRBD2 (5 bases). The V end lost 0 bases, the J end lost 5 bases, and 9 bases lay between the germline ends. This CDR3 contains 14 residues. Germline assignment: CDR1 SGHRS and CDR2 YFSETQ. This CDR3 reads CASSLGGDENIQYF. CDR3 in DNA: TGCGCCAGCAGCTTGGGGGGAGATGAAAACATTCAGTACTTC.

The chain has TRBV9 and TRBJ2-3; the D gene is possibly TRBD2 (6 bases). V lost 2 bases, J lost 4 bases, and 14 bases lay in between. The germline V gene has CDR1 SGDLS and CDR2 YYNGEE. This CDR3 has 15 amino acids. CDR3: CASSVGTLGPDTQYF. CDR3 nucleotides: TGTGCCAGCAGCGTCGGGACTTTGGGTCCAGATACGCAGTATTTT.

J is TRBJ2-6 and V is TRBV27; D is possibly TRBD2 (5 bases). Deletions cut 5 bases from V and 4 bases from J, with 6 bases between. This CDR3 has 13 residues. From germline, CDR1 is MNHEY and CDR2 SMNVEV (reference sequence). CDR3 protein: CASSTGGANVLTF. CDR3 DNA sequence: TGTGCCAGCAGTACGGGGGGGGCCAACGTCCTGACTTTC. Complete variable domain (other parts from reference TRBV27 and TRBJ2-6): EAQVTQNPRYLITVTGKKLTVTCSQNMNHEYMSWYRQDPGLGLRQIYYSMNVEVTDKGDVPEGYKVSRKEKRNFPLILESPSPNQTSLYFCASSTGGANVLTFGAGSRLTVL.

This chain uses TRBV29-1 with TRBJ2-2; 13 bases are a match to TRBD2. This CDR3 is built from 16 residues. CDR1 is SQVTM, CDR2 ANQGSEA, per germline. V trimming: 7 bases; J trimming: 7 bases; junction bases outside the gene matches: 12. CDR3 DNA: TGCAGCGCTAGAGGACTAGCGGGAGAAGGGCGCGGGGAGCTGTTTTTT. Protein sequence: CSARGLAGEGRGELFF.

In its sample, this clone was seen once. The chain combines TRBV9 with TRBJ2-7, with no clear D. CDR1 and CDR2 from the germline V gene are SGDLS and YYNGEE. The CDR3 is 11 amino acids. V dropped 0 bases and J dropped 5 bases, with 3 bases sitting between them. The CDR3 protein is CASSVANEQYF. In DNA, the CDR3 is TGTGCCAGCAGCGTAGCCAACGAGCAGTACTTC.

Regarding this clone: Germline and junction disagree at one end, which may indicate a read error. The chain employs TRBV11-1 and TRBJ2-1; tentatively, D is TRBD2 (5 bases). The CDR3 covers 15 residues. Germline CDR1 is SGHAT and CDR2 is FQDESV (reference sequence). The CDR3 DNA reads as TGTGCCAGCAGCTTAACGGAGGCCTCCTACAATGAGCGGTTCTTC. Protein product: CASSLTEASYNERFF.

This clone was seen just once. V gene TRBV28 combines with J gene TRBJ1-2; no clear D gene. Looked up from germline, CDR1 is MDHEN and CDR2 is SYDVKM. V dropped 6 bases and J dropped 8 bases, with 22 bases sitting between them. There are 15 residues in the CDR3. The CDR3 sequence: CASSPSRRPMGGYTF. Written as DNA, the CDR3 is TGTGCCAGCAGCCCTTCTCGGAGGCCGATGGGGGGCTACACCTTC.

This chain links TRBV2 with TRBJ2-6, with D unresolved. The CDR3 is 14 residues long. Germline V gene lookup returns CDR1 SNHLY and CDR2 FYNNEI. Trimming pared 3 bases from V and 4 bases from J, leaving 7 bases between. The CDR3 DNA is TGTGCCAGCAGTGATTCGTTGGGGGCCAACGTCCTGACTTTC. It translates to CASSDSLGANVLTF. Looking up the rest from reference TRBV2 and TRBJ2-6 gives the full variable domain: EPEVTQTPSHQVTQMGQEVILRCVPISNHLYFYWYRQILGQKVEFLVSFYNNEISEKSEIFDDQFSVERPDGSNFTLKIRSTKLEDSAMYFCASSDSLGANVLTFGAGSRLTVL.